A single sample gave rise to the 10 T cell receptor beta chains below, sequenced in a study of radiotherapy plus CTLA-4 blockade in lung cancer. TCRdb's table, derived via immunoSEQ multiplex PCR, lists solely in-frame clones and lacks some. The table records some 48,000 clones, roughly 90% of them present only once. Sequenced material: peripheral blood, taken from a patient treated with radiotherapy plus ipilimumab. These TCRs come from a human donor with non-small cell lung cancer that progressed on radiotherapy plus ipilimumab. Some clones in this sample may be carry-over from other donors' samples.

This sequence joins TRBV11-2 and TRBJ1-2, with 8 bases lining up with TRBD1. The V segment lost 4 bases and the J segment 6 bases; nucleotides outside the gene matches: 7. This CDR3 has 14 amino acids. Germline CDR1 SGHAT, CDR2 FQNNGV. The CDR3 DNA reads as TGTGCCAGCAGCTCGAAACAGGGGGAGGATGGCTACACCTTC. Translated: CASSSKQGEDGYTF.

This clone was observed a few times. The CDR3 DNA follows: TGCGCCAGCAGCTTGGTCGAGACAGGGGTTGAGCAGTTCTTC. Protein product: CASSLVETGVEQFF. The chain has TRBV5-1 and TRBJ2-1, with TRBD1 matching over 8 bases. The CDR3 runs 14 residues. J gave up 9 bases and V 0 bases, and 5 bases lay outside the gene matches. Germline V lookup: CDR1 SGHRS, CDR2 YFSETQ.

The chain links TRBV5-4 to TRBJ2-3, with 13 bases identical to TRBD2. J lost 2 bases, V lost 3 bases, and 3 bases had no gene match. This CDR3 region has 16 residues. Germline assignment: CDR1 SGHNT and CDR2 YYREEE (reference sequence). CDR3 DNA: TGTGCCAGCAGCTCAGGACTAGCGGGGGTCACAGATACGCAGTATTTT. Translating it yields CASSSGLAGVTDTQYF.

CDR3 in DNA: TGTGCCAGTAGTATAGCCGGGCAGGGGGCTTACCCCTACGAGCAGTACTTC. Its protein product is CASSIAGQGAYPYEQYF. The chain carries TRBV19 and TRBJ2-7; TRBD1 matches at 8 bases. The CDR3 totals 17 residues. The germline V gene has CDR1 LNHDA and CDR2 SQIVND (reference sequence). The J segment lost 2 bases and the V segment lost 1 base, leaving 10 bases of the junction unmatched.

The CDR3 spells CASGLSRVPGELFF. The CDR3 nucleotides read TGTGCCAGCGGACTATCCCGGGTCCCCGGGGAGCTGTTTTTT. The genes are TRBV11-2 and TRBJ2-2; D perhaps matches TRBD2 (6 bases). The germline CDR1 and CDR2 sequences are SGHAT and FQNNGV. The CDR3 contains 14 residues. Trimming took off 8 bases at V and 6 bases at J, with 16 bases between the two ends.

The rearrangement links TRBV6-1 to TRBJ1-2; D ambiguous. Germline V gives CDR1 MNHNS, CDR2 SASEGT. Trimming took 0 bases from V and 5 from J, leaving 13 bases between them. This CDR3 is built from 15 residues. DNA for the CDR3: TGTGCCAGCAGTGAAGCCCCGGGTAGTCAGTATGGCTACACCTTC. It encodes CASSEAPGSQYGYTF.

The chain uses TRBV18 and TRBJ2-1, with D maybe TRBD2 (6 bases). There are 12 residues in the CDR3. CDR1 and CDR2 from the germline V gene are KGHSH and LQKENI. V lost 3 bases and J 6 bases, leaving 6 bases between the germline ends. CDR3 nucleotides: TGTGCCAGCTCACCGGGGGGCAATGAGCAGTTCTTC. Encoded protein: CASSPGGNEQFF.

This chain joins TRBV5-1 and TRBJ2-7; TRBD2 matches at 9 bases. Germline V gene sequence: CDR1 SGHRS, CDR2 YFSETQ. The CDR3 length is 16 residues. With 3 bases clipped from V and 3 bases from J, the junction kept 10 bases outside the gene matches. In DNA, the CDR3 is TGCGCCAGCAGCTCAGACGCGGGGGGGCTTAGCTACGAGCAGTACTTC. Its protein is CASSSDAGGLSYEQYF. Looking up the rest from reference TRBV5-1 and TRBJ2-7 gives the full variable domain: KAGVTQTPRYLIKTRGQQVTLSCSPISGHRSVSWYQQTPGQGLQFLFEYFSETQRNKGNFPGRFSGRQFSNSRSEMNVSTLELGDSALYLCASSSDAGGLSYEQYFGPGTRLTVT.

The chain has TRBV10-1 and TRBJ1-2, with D unclear. The V end was cut by 6 bases, the J end by 5 bases, with 7 bases between. Germline V gives CDR1 WNHNN, CDR2 SYGVQD (reference sequence). The length of the CDR3 is 11 residues. In DNA, the CDR3 is TGCGCCAGCAGCCCGGGGTATGGCTACACCTTC. Its protein product is CASSPGYGYTF.

This chain joins TRBV29-1 and TRBJ2-5; tentative D call: TRBD2 (5 bases). The CDR3 spans 14 residues. V gave up 4 bases and J gave up 5 bases, with 17 bases separating them. Germline CDR1 is SQVTM and CDR2 is ANQGSEA. The CDR3 sequence is CSVVPRAGAETQYF. The CDR3 bases are TGCAGCGTTGTTCCGCGGGCGGGTGCGGAGACCCAGTACTTC.